Listed here is a single TCR beta chain. It lacks a known antigen. There are no base qualities to consult, and no much larger clone falls within one base. The data were taken from a study of shared clonotypes between healthy human individuals (TCRdb year 2020). With regard to the full study: The cohort included a few men and two women between 18 and 49 years of age. To increase sequencing depth and limit assay-specific biases, TCR repertoire library preparation and sequencing were carried out by different laboratories using diverse techniques. For each donor, CD4 naive and CD4 memory were each run on three plates, CD8 naive on two plates, and CD8 memory on one plate. Between about 0.94 and 8.9 billion PBMCs per donor were obtained by leukapheresis. Blood TCR repertoires of five healthy adults were deeply sequenced to estimate repertoire size and the extent of clonotype sharing between individuals.

The donors were healthy, HIV-negative adults who had no recently reported acute infections or vaccinations. All donors were Caucasian adults living in Nashville, Tennessee, USA. CD4+ T cells were enriched through magnetic negative selection, after which naive cells were positively selected on CD45RA and the remaining negative fraction served as the memory subset. After blood collection by leukapheresis, PBMCs were isolated using Ficoll-Histopaque density gradient centrifugation and then cryopreserved in the vapor phase of liquid nitrogen. Purity and quantity of every magnetically sorted T cell population were checked by analytical flow cytometry. Genomic DNA was isolated from every sorted fraction and measured by UV absorbance on a Nanodrop 2000c. General conclusions and limits of the study: Pairwise subsampling led to the expectation that sequencing depth would affect the degree of clonotype sharing among donors. Sampling was restricted to blood, and TCR repertoires in tissues likely differ from the TCR repertoires found in blood. Even with the large sequencing depth, rarefaction of the sorted-subset datasets indicated that sequencing was incomplete. Clonotypes shared by all four sorted-subset donors showed higher generation probabilities than non-shared clonotypes. Because the study included only a small number of donors, the genetic and exposure-history diversity represented was limited. Naive subsets generally had larger estimated clonotype richness than memory subsets. Across a handful of donors, about 4.5% of naive CD4, roughly 3.8% of naive CD8, about 2% of memory CD4, and under 0.45% of memory CD8 clonotypes were shared.

Using the deep immunoSEQ assay, multiplex PCR amplified TCR CDR3 regions from genomic DNA. For each cell subset, the extracted genomic DNA was distributed evenly across all wells of several immunoSEQ 96-well plates, and each plate served as one replicate. For sorted subsets, roughly 0.2 ug genomic DNA, equal to 25,000 to 35,000 T cell genomes, was loaded into each replicate PCR. Purified libraries were quantified with a Qubit 3.0 fluorometer, sized on a Bioanalyzer 2100, and re-quantified with the KAPA Library Quantification kit. Each immunoSEQ 96-well plate was sequenced on its own single-read 150-cycle Illumina NextSeq 550 flow cell. The paper's processing steps were these. Because the immunoSEQ output included only junctional sequences and no quality scores, the filtering could not be the same as the filtering used for full-length reads. To assign V/J genes and CDR3, sequences were annotated against IMGT germline references using PyIR, a Python wrapper for IgBLAST v1.9. Reads were removed for weak V/J assignments (E-value above 1e-6), missing CDR3, stop codons, out-of-frame junctions, or ambiguous translated residues. V3J clonotypes were defined as sequences sharing an identical inferred V gene, J gene, and CDR3 amino acid sequence. Percentage overlap between repertoires was calculated by dividing the number of shared unique clonotypes by the size of the smaller repertoire. Three approaches were used to assess repertoire richness: RTK rarefaction, the Chao1 estimator, and Recon v2.1 estimates of unobserved clonotypes. For all TCRbeta clonotypes obtained by the gDNA method from four donors, generation probabilities were computed with OLGA. TCRdb holds this immuneACCESS table with in-frame rearrangements only. Some clones are missing; in checked studies, unresolved V genes explain under half, and the rest has no known cause. Clonal size and the V and J genes are those of that table, whereas D and trimming came from the DNA. Counted in this sample were over a million clones; about 98.5% of them appeared once. Around 0.33% of the sample comes from the top ten.

The CDR3, cysteine through phenylalanine, is 14 amino acids long. Of all the DNA, just the CDR3 is kept, 42 bases in frame from base 1. The germline V gene encodes CDR1 KGHSH and CDR2 LQKENI. V loses 6 bases at its end and J loses 3 bases; junction bases beyond the gene matches: 4. The sample was naive CD4+ T cells sorted from blood. The sample's cell subset or site label, in plain terms: CD45RA+ positively selected. The sequence derives from a man aged 25-45 years in good health. The chain joins TRBV18 to TRBJ1-5; TRBD1 matches 8 bases in the middle. In nucleotides, the sequence is TGTGCCAGCTCTCAGGGGGCAGTCAATCAGCCCCAGCATTTT. Its coded protein is CASSQGAVNQPQHF. The reference TRBV18 and TRBJ1-5 proteins fill in what lies around the CDR3, so the full variable domain reads NAGVMQNPRHLVRRRGQEARLRCSPMKGHSHVYWYRQLPEEGLKFMVYLQKENIIDESGMPKERFSAEFPKEGPSILRIQQVVRGDSAAYFCASSQGAVNQPQHFGDGTRLSIL.